The T cell receptor (beta chain) under discussion was sequenced for a study of graft-versus-host responses after intestinal transplantation. TCRdb's table, derived via immunoSEQ multiplex PCR, lists solely in-frame clones and lacks some. The sample lists 10,000 to 15,000 clones; 30% were seen once. CFSE-labeled responder cells (around 200,000) were plated with around 200,000 irradiated, violet-dye-labeled stimulator cells. CDR1 SGHDT and CDR2 YYEEEE come from the germline V gene. Trimming stripped 0 bases from V and 5 bases from J, with 17 bases between. CDR3 length: 16 amino acids. The clonotype comes from a human patient who received an intestinal transplant. The chain employs TRBV5-6 and TRBJ2-5; possibly TRBD2 for D (7 bases). Here the sequenced sample was alloreactive CD8+ T cells from a mixed lymphocyte reaction culture, taken before intestinal transplant. Noted subset: CFSE-low proliferating T cells sorted from approximately 6-day pre-transplant mixed lymphocyte reaction (GvH or HvG direction). CDR3 bases: TGTGCCAGCAGCTTGGCCGGGGGGCGCGTGGTCGAGACCCAGTACTTC. It encodes CASSLAGGRVVETQYF.